Listed below are T cell receptor beta chains from one sample, sequenced in a study of neurological immune-mediated disorders. A single record per CDR3 protein comes from TCRdb applying MiXCR to the 5' RACE reads. The profile shows around 69,000 distinct CDR3 sequences, about 4.9% of them singletons. What was sequenced was PBMCs. The source of these receptors is a man aged 25-40 years with multiple sclerosis. Each CDR3 is given with its conserved first and last residue. A D gene is named only where the DNA matches it firmly. Some rows have no size entry. The others give once, few or many, or a class for an expanded clone.

CASSLGPPTGGHGKTEAFF,TGTGCCAGCAGCTTAGGGCCCCCGACAGGGGGCCACGGCAAGACTGAAGCTTTCTTT,TRBD1,many,TRBJ1-1,TRBV7-9
CASRLLQGYNEQFF,TGTGCCAGCAGGTTACTCCAGGGTTACAATGAGCAGTTCTTC,-,few,TRBJ2-1,TRBV11-2
CASSPGQGNTEAFF,TGCGCCAGCAGCCCGGGACAGGGGAACACTGAAGCTTTCTTT,TRBD1,many,TRBJ1-1,TRBV5-1
CASSQHPGQGAPGANVLTF,TGCGCCAGCAGCCAACATCCTGGACAGGGGGCGCCTGGGGCCAACGTCCTGACTTTC,TRBD1,-,TRBJ2-6,TRBV4-1
CSARAGRPNQPQHF,TGCAGTGCTAGAGCGGGACGGCCCAATCAGCCCCAGCATTTT,-,many,TRBJ1-5,TRBV20-1
CASSRPISDGYTF,TGTGCCAGCAGCCGCCCTATTTCGGATGGCTACACCTTC,-,many,TRBJ1-2,TRBV7-9
CASSVTGANYGYTF,TGTGCCAGCAGCGTAACGGGTGCTAACTATGGCTACACCTTC,-,many,TRBJ1-2,TRBV9
CASSGTSAYNEQFF,TGTGCCAGCAGCGGGACGTCCGCCTACAATGAGCAGTTCTTC,-,few,TRBJ2-1,TRBV5-5
CASGAFLNTEAFF,TGTGCCAGCGGAGCCTTTTTGAACACTGAAGCTTTCTTT,-,many,TRBJ1-1,TRBV12-3/TRBV12-4
CASSQEFGSTDTQYF,TGCGCCAGCAGCCAAGAATTTGGTAGCACAGATACGCAGTATTTT,-,many,TRBJ2-3,TRBV4-1
CASSARPGTERFTLHF,TGCGCCAGCAGCGCCCGACCCGGGACAGAACGATTCACCCTCCACTTT,TRBD1,-,TRBJ1-6,TRBV5-1
CSVRQGGNQPQNF,TGCAGCGTTAGACAGGGCGGGAATCAGCCCCAGAATTTT,TRBD1,-,TRBJ1-5,TRBV29-1
CASSLRGLARTLSYNEQFF,TGTGCCAGCAGCCTAAGGGGACTAGCGCGGACCCTCTCCTACAATGAGCAGTTCTTC,TRBD2,many,TRBJ2-1,TRBV5-6
CSVEPTSGLETQYF,TGCAGCGTTGAGCCGACTAGCGGGTTAGAGACCCAGTACTTC,TRBD2,-,TRBJ2-5,TRBV29-1
CASSLGGRGGGASTDTQYF,TGTGCCAGCAGCTTAGGGGGCAGGGGCGGGGGGGCCAGCACAGATACGCAGTATTTT,TRBD2,many,TRBJ2-3,TRBV7-6
CASSHTRGGRGDTQYF,TGTGCCAGCAGCCACACACGGGGGGGCCGGGGAGATACGCAGTATTTT,TRBD2,few,TRBJ2-3,TRBV14
CASSFTGGEGEAFF,TGCGCCAGCAGCTTTACAGGGGGTGAGGGTGAAGCTTTCTTT,TRBD1,many,TRBJ1-1,TRBV5-1
CASSQVPSGNTIYF,TGTGCCAGCAGCCAAGTTCCTTCTGGAAACACCATATATTTT,-,-,TRBJ1-3,TRBV3-1
CSATLTGNTIYF,TGCAGTGCTACCCTCACTGGAAACACCATATATTTT,-,many,TRBJ1-3,TRBV20-1
CASSLWRERNGYTF,TGCGCCAGCAGCTTGTGGCGAGAAAGGAATGGCTACACCTTC,-,-,TRBJ1-2,TRBV5-1
CASSPTGGSPYGYTF,TGTGCCAGCAGTCCCACAGGGGGCTCCCCCTATGGCTACACCTTC,TRBD1,many,TRBJ1-2,TRBV6-5
CASSYSNSYNEQFF,TGTGCCAGCAGTTACTCTAACAGCTACAATGAGCAGTTCTTC,-,-,TRBJ2-1,TRBV6-6
CAISESAEAGTGELFF,TGTGCCATCAGTGAGTCGGCGGAGGCGGGAACCGGGGAGCTGTTTTTT,-,many,TRBJ2-2,TRBV10-3
CASSYASQYGYTF,TGTGCCAGCAGTTACGCCAGCCAATATGGCTACACCTTC,-,many,TRBJ1-2,TRBV12-3/TRBV12-4
CASSLTSRTDTQYF,TGCGCCAGCAGCTTGACTAGTCGGACAGATACGCAGTATTTT,-,many,TRBJ2-3,TRBV5-1
CATSDWGEKLFF,TGTGCCACCAGTGATTGGGGTGAAAAACTGTTTTTT,-,many,TRBJ1-4,TRBV24-1
CASGVGLAKNIQYF,TGTGCCTCCGGGGTGGGGCTAGCCAAAAACATTCAGTACTTC,-,many,TRBJ2-4,TRBV5-6
CASSLVLDNEQFF,TGTGCCAGCAGCTTGGTCCTGGACAATGAGCAGTTCTTC,-,many,TRBJ2-1,TRBV5-5
CSARDYGTGDYGYTF,TGCAGTGCTAGAGACTACGGGACAGGGGATTATGGCTACACCTTC,TRBD1,few,TRBJ1-2,TRBV20-1
CASTPRGTANTEAFF,TGTGCCAGCACCCCTAGGGGAACAGCGAACACTGAAGCTTTCTTT,-,many,TRBJ1-1,TRBV2
CSAREESYAEAFF,TGCAGTGCTAGAGAGGAAAGTTATGCTGAAGCTTTCTTT,-,few,TRBJ1-1,TRBV20-1
CASSYRGGNTEAFF,TGTGCCAGCAGTTACAGGGGTGGGAACACTGAAGCTTTCTTT,TRBD1,many,TRBJ1-1,TRBV6-1
CASSARTAPDTQYF,TGTGCCAGCAGCGCTCGGACTGCTCCAGATACGCAGTATTTT,-,many,TRBJ2-3,TRBV9
CSVRLGTGGNTIYF,TGCAGCGTGCGCCTCGGGACTGGTGGAAACACCATATATTTT,-,many,TRBJ1-3,TRBV29-1
CASSLHTNRLRAGYTF,TGCGCCAGCAGCCTTCACACAAACAGGCTACGGGCTGGCTACACCTTC,-,few,TRBJ1-2,TRBV4-1
CASSLKGRGQPQHF,TGTGCCAGCAGTTTGAAAGGGAGGGGGCAGCCCCAGCATTTT,-,many,TRBJ1-5,TRBV12-3/TRBV12-4
CSASDRGNYGYTF,TGCAGTGCCTCAGACAGGGGGAACTATGGCTACACCTTC,TRBD1,many,TRBJ1-2,TRBV20-1
CASSGQGAQNTEAFF,TGTGCCAGCAGCGGACAGGGGGCGCAAAACACTGAAGCTTTCTTT,TRBD1,-,TRBJ1-1,TRBV9
CASSGPSPGQGAYGEAFF,TGCGCCAGCAGTGGTCCTTCCCCGGGACAGGGGGCCTACGGGGAGGCTTTCTTT,TRBD1,many,TRBJ1-1,TRBV10-2
CSVGTGRGEQYF,TGCAGCGTTGGGACAGGCCGGGGCGAGCAGTACTTC,TRBD1,many,TRBJ2-7,TRBV29-1
CASSLWTGVEPQNF,TGTGCCAGCAGCCTTTGGACAGGGGTAGAGCCCCAGAATTTT,TRBD1,-,TRBJ1-5,TRBV5-6
CSVAYRDLTGELFF,TGCAGCGTTGCCTACAGGGATCTGACCGGGGAGCTGTTTTTT,-,many,TRBJ2-2,TRBV29-1
CSALTGSSYNSPLNF,TGCAGCGCCCTAACAGGGAGCTCCTATAATTCACCCCTCAACTTT,-,many,TRBJ1-6,TRBV29-1
CSAFKNTEAFF,TGCAGTGCTTTCAAAAACACTGAAGCTTTCTTT,-,many,TRBJ1-1,TRBV20-1
CSAQLGTGDQPQHF,TGCAGTGCTCAACTAGGGACAGGGGACCAGCCCCAGCATTTT,TRBD1,-,TRBJ1-5,TRBV20-1
CASSPAGAPNTEAFF,TGCGCCAGCAGCCCCGCCGGGGCGCCCAACACTGAAGCTTTCTTT,-,many,TRBJ1-1,TRBV5-1
CASSTERVTDTQYF,TGCGCCAGCAGCACCGAGCGGGTCACAGATACGCAGTATTTT,-,many,TRBJ2-3,TRBV5-1
CAIRTGGDNEQFF,TGTGCCATCAGGACGGGGGGGGACAATGAGCAGTTCTTC,TRBD2,many,TRBJ2-1,TRBV10-3
CASSPQGRAGNTIYF,TGTGCCAGCAGCCCCCAGGGGAGGGCGGGAAACACCATATATTTT,-,many,TRBJ1-3,TRBV9
CASSSPGQGADEQFF,TGCGCCAGCAGTTCACCGGGACAGGGGGCCGATGAGCAGTTCTTC,TRBD1,-,TRBJ2-1,TRBV5-1
CAAGRMNTEAFF,TGTGCGGCGGGGAGAATGAACACTGAAGCTTTCTTT,-,many,TRBJ1-1,TRBV12-3/TRBV12-4
CAISESGGYGYTF,TGTGCCATCAGTGAGTCTGGGGGCTATGGCTACACCTTC,-,many,TRBJ1-2,TRBV10-3
CASRPDGDQPQHF,TGTGCCAGCAGACCCGACGGCGATCAGCCCCAGCATTTT,-,many,TRBJ1-5,TRBV2
CASSKNSNQPQNF,TGTGCCAGCAGTAAAAATAGCAATCAGCCCCAGAATTTT,-,-,TRBJ1-5,TRBV6-5